The 30 T cell receptor beta chains given below trace back to one sample, sequenced in a study of T-cell memory formation after mild COVID-19 listed by TCRdb under 2021. The library was built by means of 5' RACE. For sequencing, an Illumina NovaSeq 6000 was employed. Using fastp trimming at Q25 and MiXCR clonotype assembly, TCRdb reanalyzed the public sequencing data and kept in-frame beta chains. Every CDR3 protein is listed once, alongside the most common genes and DNA of its rows. The sample yields about 81,000 distinct CDR3 sequences; roughly 23% were counted once. The ten largest clones represent around 40% of the sample. The sample comprised PBMCs or a T cell subset sorted from them (not recorded which). The receptors come from a man younger than 30 who had mild COVID-19 (a few samples of this study predate the infection). The sample titles of this study are shuffled in the database, so cell type and time point are left out; the donor was told from shared clones.

CDR3 amino acids: CSVGGLGPYF. Here the CDR3 DNA reads TGCAGCGTTGGAGGTCTGGGCCCGTACTTC. The chain couples TRBV29-1 to TRBJ2-5; no clear D gene. The germline V and J ends were trimmed by 4 bases and 13 bases, with 13 bases remaining between them. The CDR3 loop spans 10 amino acids. CDR1 SQVTM and CDR2 ANQGSEA come from the germline V gene.

The gene calls are TRBV5-4 and TRBJ2-7; D gene ambiguous. The germline V gene has CDR1 SGHNT and CDR2 YYREEE (reference sequence). Trimming pared 0 bases from V and 5 bases from J, leaving 9 bases between. This CDR3 comprises 13 residues. The CDR3 DNA follows: TGTGCCAGCAGCTTGGAGGGATTCGACGAGCAGTACGTC. Its protein product is CASSLEGFDEQYV.

This clonotype showed up just a few times. The chain carries TRBV6-2 or TRBV6-3 and TRBJ1-1; 8 nucleotides match TRBD1. This CDR3 comprises 15 residues. With 6 bases clipped from V and 6 bases from J, the junction kept 12 bases outside the gene matches. Germline lookup yields CDR1 MNHEY and CDR2 SVGEGT. CDR3 DNA sequence: TGTGCCAGCAGCCCTATTGACAGGGGCAGGGCTGAAGCTTTCTTT. It is translated as CASSPIDRGRAEAFF.

The chain couples TRBV7-2 to TRBJ1-5; D is unresolved. V lost 5 bases and J lost 3, with 26 bases in between. The CDR3 sequence is 19 residues long. CDR1 and CDR2 from the germline V gene are SGHTA and FQGNSA. CDR3 protein: CASSLGASSEDPLNQPQHF. The DNA of the CDR3 is TGTGCCAGCAGCCTAGGCGCCAGCAGCGAAGATCCCCTCAATCAGCCCCAGCATTTT.

The chain has TRBV6-2 or TRBV6-3 and TRBJ2-1; no clear D. Trimming shortened V by 0 bases and J by 5 bases, and 8 bases separated the two germline ends. The CDR3 has 14 residues. Germline V lookup: CDR1 MNHEY, CDR2 SVGEGT. The CDR3 DNA sequence: TGTGCCAGCAGTTACTCTTGGAGTAACAATGAGCAGTTCTTC. It yields the protein CASSYSWSNNEQFF.

This clonotype has more than one count but fewer than ten. V is TRBV29-1 and J is TRBJ2-7, with TRBD1 matching over 7 bases. The germline gives CDR1 SQVTM, CDR2 ANQGSEA. The CDR3 covers 12 residues. V was pared by 5 bases and J by 6 bases, with 7 bases of the junction left unmatched. Here the CDR3 reads CSVSDRVREQYF. CDR3 DNA: TGCAGCGTTTCCGACAGGGTACGCGAGCAGTACTTC.

The table lists this clonotype with a few counts. The chain joins TRBV7-9 to TRBJ1-5; D remains unclear. V dropped 5 bases and J dropped 2 bases, with 13 bases sitting between them. The CDR3 consists of 15 residues. From germline, CDR1 is SEHNR and CDR2 FQNEAQ (reference sequence). The CDR3, as DNA: TGTGCCAGCAGCGAGGCGGGAGTCGGCAATCAGCCCCAGCATTTT. This encodes CASSEAGVGNQPQHF. Based on the CDR3 plus reference TRBV7-9 and TRBJ1-5, the full variable domain is DTGVSQNPRHKITKRGQNVTFRCDPISEHNRLYWYRQTLGQGPEFLTYFQNEAQLEKSRLLSDRFSAERPKGSFSTLEIQRTEQGDSAMYLCASSEAGVGNQPQHFGDGTRLSIL.

V gene TRBV7-2 combines with J gene TRBJ1-1, with D perhaps TRBD1 (5 bases). In germline, CDR1 is SGHTA, CDR2 FQGNSA. The CDR3 length is 14 residues. V dropped 4 bases and J dropped 8 bases, with 17 bases sitting between them. The CDR3 coding sequence is TGTGCCAGCAGCTCCCTTCAGGGTCTGTGGGAAGCTTTCTTT. It codes for CASSSLQGLWEAFF.

In this sample, this clonotype turned up once. V gene TRBV5-6 combines with J gene TRBJ1-1; no clear D. The CDR3 runs 13 residues. The V gene's germline CDR1 is SGHDT and CDR2 YYEEEE. The V gene lost 4 bases and the J gene lost 1 base, with 8 bases spanning the gap. CDR3 coding DNA: TGTGCCAGCAGCCCACTGGAGAACACTGAAGCTTTCTTT. As protein: CASSPLENTEAFF. The variable domain in full, with the rest retrieved from reference TRBV5-6 and TRBJ1-1, is DAGVTQSPTHLIKTRGQQVTLRCSPKSGHDTVSWYQQALGQGPQFIFQYYEEEERQRGNFPDRFSGHQFPNYSSELNVNALLLGDSALYLCASSPLENTEAFFGQGTRLTVV.

This clonotype was picked up one time. The chain links TRBV12-3 or TRBV12-4 to TRBJ1-1; no firm D call. V lost 5 bases to trimming and J lost 7 bases, with 8 bases between them. The CDR3 has 11 amino acids. The CDR3, as DNA: TGTGCCAGCAGTCTAGGTCTTGAAGCTTTCTTT. It translates to CASSLGLEAFF.

The chain is built from TRBV2 and TRBJ1-3; possibly TRBD1 for D (6 bases). V lost 6 bases, J lost 0 bases, and 12 bases lay in between. The germline V gene has CDR1 SNHLY and CDR2 FYNNEI. This CDR3 comprises 15 residues. The CDR3 coding sequence is TGTGCCAGCAGGGACAGTCTTTTCTCTGGAAACACCATATATTTT. Translating gives CASRDSLFSGNTIYF.

The chain recombines TRBV28 with TRBJ1-5, with D tentatively TRBD1 (5 bases). Trimming took 5 bases from V and 5 from J, leaving 19 bases between them. Germline lookup yields CDR1 MDHEN and CDR2 SYDVKM. The CDR3 length is 16 residues. CDR3 DNA: TGTGCCAGCAGTCAAAAACCAGGGAATTGGGATCAGCCCCAGCATTTT. This encodes CASSQKPGNWDQPQHF. Looking up the rest from reference TRBV28 and TRBJ1-5 gives the full variable domain: DVKVTQSSRYLVKRTGEKVFLECVQDMDHENMFWYRQDPGLGLRLIYFSYDVKMKEKGDIPEGYSVSREKKERFSLILESASTNQTSMYLCASSQKPGNWDQPQHFGDGTRLSIL.

This clonotype was seen a handful of times. V is TRBV5-4 and J is TRBJ1-1; TRBD1 aligns across 7 bases. After removal of 4 bases from V and 3 bases from J, the junction contained 6 bases not matched to a gene. CDR3 length equals 14 residues. CDR1 is SGHNT, CDR2 YYREEE, per germline (reference sequence). In nucleotides, the CDR3 is TGTGCCAGCAGCCATTCCCAGGGGGACACTGAAGCTTTCTTT. Translating gives CASSHSQGDTEAFF.

The chain recombines TRBV12-3 or TRBV12-4 with TRBJ2-5; 11 bases are shared with TRBD2. Trimming cost V 6 bases and J 5 bases; bases outside gene matches: 8. CDR3 length: 15 residues. The CDR3 DNA follows: TGTGCCAGCAGCCTACTAGCGGGGGCCGGGGAGACCCAGTACTTC. Its translation is CASSLLAGAGETQYF.

V and J are TRBV7-9 and TRBJ2-7, with 9 bases identical to TRBD2. With V trimmed by 6 bases and J by 3 bases, 9 bases remained unmatched. This CDR3 has 15 amino acids. Germline V CDR1 and CDR2: SEHNR, FQNEAQ (reference sequence). The CDR3 DNA reads as TGTGCCAGCAGTCGTAGCGGGGGTCTCCTCTACGAGCAGTACTTC. It yields the protein CASSRSGGLLYEQYF.

The genes are TRBV4-3 and TRBJ1-2, with D hard to call. The V end lost 5 bases, the J end lost 1 base, and 17 bases lay between the germline ends. This CDR3 contains 16 residues. From germline, CDR1 is LGHNA and CDR2 YSLEER. CDR3 amino acids: CASSSSSQTFNYGYTF. The CDR3 nucleotides are TGCGCCAGCAGCTCCTCGAGCCAGACGTTTAACTATGGCTACACCTTC.

This clonotype has just a few counts. The rearrangement uses TRBV7-8 and TRBJ2-5, with 12 bases matching TRBD2. The V and J ends lost 3 bases and 0 bases, in that order; junction bases with no gene match: 2. The CDR3 is 16 amino acids. The germline CDR1 and CDR2 sequences are SGHVS and FQNEAQ. CDR3 residues: CASSLLAGGYQETQYF. DNA of the CDR3: TGTGCCAGCAGCTTGCTAGCGGGGGGGTACCAAGAGACCCAGTACTTC.

The V and J genes are TRBV4-1 and TRBJ2-1; 11 nucleotides line up with TRBD2. V lost 1 base, J lost 4 bases, and 3 bases stayed unmatched. Germline V lookup: CDR1 MGHRA, CDR2 YSYEKL. The CDR3 loop spans 16 amino acids. The DNA for the CDR3 is TGCGCCAGCAGCCAAGCTCTAGCGGGGGGATACAATGAGCAGTTCTTC. Translated, it gives CASSQALAGGYNEQFF.

This rearrangement joins TRBV7-2 to TRBJ2-3, with 9 bases matching TRBD2. CDR3 size: 17 residues. In germline, CDR1 is SGHTA, CDR2 FQGNSA. V shed 5 bases, J shed 2 bases, and the junction held 11 bases outside the gene matches. CDR3: CASSPTLKRGVTDTQYF. The CDR3 bases are TGTGCCAGCAGCCCAACGCTAAAGCGGGGGGTCACAGATACGCAGTATTTT.

The chain has TRBV6-2 or TRBV6-3 and TRBJ2-7, with D perhaps matching TRBD2 (6 bases). There are 15 residues in the CDR3. V lost 4 bases and J 4 bases, leaving 17 bases between the germline ends. Germline CDR1 reads MNHEY; CDR2 reads SVGEGT. DNA for the CDR3: TGTGCCAGCAGTTCCCTCCGGGCGGGGCTGTACGAGCAGTACGTC. Translation gives CASSSLRAGLYEQYV.

V is TRBV6-2 or TRBV6-3 and J is TRBJ1-1; D ambiguous. From germline, CDR1 is MNHEY and CDR2 SVGEGT. The CDR3 has 13 amino acids. V lost 1 base and J 8 bases, leaving 11 bases between the germline ends. CDR3 nucleotides: TGTGCCAGCAGTTACTACGACGTGGCGGAAGCTTTCTTT. Translation gives CASSYYDVAEAFF.

This clonotype was observed a handful of times. The chain carries TRBV12-3 or TRBV12-4 and TRBJ2-3; no clear D. The V and J ends lost 5 bases and 2 bases respectively, with 5 bases between them. The CDR3 length is 12 residues. The CDR3 protein is CASSPHTDTQYF. The DNA for the CDR3 is TGTGCCAGCAGTCCTCACACAGATACGCAGTATTTT.

The rearrangement uses TRBV15 and TRBJ2-7, with D possibly matching TRBD1 (5 bases). Germline lookup yields CDR1 LNHNV and CDR2 YYDKDF (reference sequence). The CDR3 runs 14 residues. Trimming cost V 0 bases and J 7 bases, with 13 bases left between them. CDR3 coding DNA: TGTGCCACCAGCAGAGATAGGCCAGGGCATGAGCAGTACTTC. Amino acids: CATSRDRPGHEQYF.

The V call is TRBV12-3 or TRBV12-4, the J call TRBJ1-2; 7 nucleotides align to TRBD1. V was pared by 8 bases and J by 0 bases, with 3 bases of the junction left unmatched. This CDR3 region has 13 residues. For the CDR3, the DNA is TGTGCCAGCGGGGACAGTACTAACTATGGCTACACCTTC. Amino acid sequence: CASGDSTNYGYTF.

This clonotype was seen only a few times. This chain uses TRBV5-5 with TRBJ2-3; a weak D match, TRBD2 (5 bases). Germline CDR1 reads SGHKS; CDR2 reads YYEKEE (reference sequence). The V and J ends lost 2 bases and 5 bases respectively, with 15 bases between them. The CDR3 runs 15 residues. The CDR3 nucleotides read TGTGCCAGCAGCTTCCCAGCAGACTATGTAGATACGCAGTATTTT. As protein: CASSFPADYVDTQYF.

V and J are TRBV6-5 and TRBJ2-2; no reliable D call. V gave up 0 bases and J gave up 5 bases, with 4 bases separating them. This CDR3 is 13 amino acids long. In germline, CDR1 is MNHEY, CDR2 SVGAGI. For the CDR3, the DNA is TGTGCCAGCAGTTACTCGATTACCGGGGAGCTGTTTTTT. Translation gives CASSYSITGELFF.

Turning to this clonotype: A read error may account for a junction end that differs from germline. The chain couples TRBV29-1 to TRBJ1-1; possible D gene TRBD1, 5 bases. The CDR3 is 10 residues long. Germline CDR1 SQVTM, CDR2 ANQGSEA. The CDR3 is CSVGGHRGGF. The CDR3 nucleotides read TGCAGCGTTGGGGGCCACCGCGGCGGCTTT. The full variable domain, in which reference TRBV29-1 and TRBJ1-1 provide the parts outside the CDR3, is SAVISQKPSRDICQRGTSLTIQCQVDSQVTMMFWYRQQPGQSLTLIATANQGSEATYESGFVIDKFPISRPNLTFSTLTVSNMSPEDSSIYLCSVGGHRGGFGQGTRLTVV.

This chain uses TRBV9 with TRBJ1-6; TRBD1 matches 7 bases. Germline V gene lookup returns CDR1 SGDLS and CDR2 YYNGEE. V was clipped by 2 bases and J by 9 bases; unmatched bases: 8. The length of the CDR3 is 15 residues. This CDR3 reads CASSVSGTDVSPLHF. CDR3 sequence (DNA): TGTGCCAGCAGCGTGTCCGGGACAGACGTTTCACCCCTCCACTTT.

This rearrangement joins TRBV11-2 to TRBJ2-4; D not resolved. The CDR3 has 14 amino acids. Germline assignment: CDR1 SGHAT and CDR2 FQNNGV. V was cut by 4 bases and J by 1 base, with 8 bases left in between. DNA of the CDR3: TGTGCCAGCAGCTCGGACGGGGCCAAAAACATTCAGTACTTC. Its translation is CASSSDGAKNIQYF.

The chain employs TRBV11-2 and TRBJ2-1, with 7 nucleotides matching TRBD1. The V gene's germline CDR1 is SGHAT and CDR2 FQNNGV. The trim removed 5 bases at V and 12 bases at J, leaving 4 bases unmatched. This CDR3 contains 11 residues. Here the CDR3 reads CASSPGTAQFF. The CDR3 bases are TGTGCCAGCAGCCCAGGGACAGCGCAGTTCTTC.